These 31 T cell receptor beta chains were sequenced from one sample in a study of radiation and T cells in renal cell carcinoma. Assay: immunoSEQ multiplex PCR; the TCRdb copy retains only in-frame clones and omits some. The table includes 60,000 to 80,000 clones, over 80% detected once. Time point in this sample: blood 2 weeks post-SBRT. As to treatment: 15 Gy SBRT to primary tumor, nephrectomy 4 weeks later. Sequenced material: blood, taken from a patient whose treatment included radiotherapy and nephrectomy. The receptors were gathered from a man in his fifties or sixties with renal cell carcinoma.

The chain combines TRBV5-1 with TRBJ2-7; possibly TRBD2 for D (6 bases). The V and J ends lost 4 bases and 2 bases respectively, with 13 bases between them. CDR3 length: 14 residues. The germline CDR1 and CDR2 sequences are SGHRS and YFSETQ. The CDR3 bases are TGCGCCAGCAGCCTGGGGACTTCGCCCTACGAGCAGTACTTC. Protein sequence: CASSLGTSPYEQYF.

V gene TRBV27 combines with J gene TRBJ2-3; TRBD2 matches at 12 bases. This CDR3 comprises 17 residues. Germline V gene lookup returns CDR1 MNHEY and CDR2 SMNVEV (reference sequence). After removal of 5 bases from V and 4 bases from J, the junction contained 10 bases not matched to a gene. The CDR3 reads CASSIFSGLAGSDTQYF. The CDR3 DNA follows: TGTGCCAGCAGTATCTTCTCCGGACTAGCGGGGTCAGATACGCAGTATTTT.

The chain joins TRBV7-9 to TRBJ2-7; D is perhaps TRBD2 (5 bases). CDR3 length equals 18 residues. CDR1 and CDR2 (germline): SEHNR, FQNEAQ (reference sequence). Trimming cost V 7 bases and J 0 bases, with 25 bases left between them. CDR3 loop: CASTQFPIGINSSYEQYF. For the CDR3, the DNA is TGTGCCAGCACCCAGTTCCCCATCGGGATTAATAGCTCCTACGAGCAGTACTTC.

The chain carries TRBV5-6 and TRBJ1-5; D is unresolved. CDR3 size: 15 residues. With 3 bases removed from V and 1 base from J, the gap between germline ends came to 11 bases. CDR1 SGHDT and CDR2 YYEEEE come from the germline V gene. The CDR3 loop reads CASSWRAGSNQPQHF. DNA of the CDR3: TGTGCCAGCAGCTGGAGGGCGGGAAGCAATCAGCCCCAGCATTTT.

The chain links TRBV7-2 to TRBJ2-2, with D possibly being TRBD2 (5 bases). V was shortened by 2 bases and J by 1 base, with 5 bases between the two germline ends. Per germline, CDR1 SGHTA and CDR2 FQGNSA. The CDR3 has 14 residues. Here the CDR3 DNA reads TGTGCCAGCAGCTTAAGCGGGAACACCGGGGAGCTGTTTTTT. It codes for CASSLSGNTGELFF.

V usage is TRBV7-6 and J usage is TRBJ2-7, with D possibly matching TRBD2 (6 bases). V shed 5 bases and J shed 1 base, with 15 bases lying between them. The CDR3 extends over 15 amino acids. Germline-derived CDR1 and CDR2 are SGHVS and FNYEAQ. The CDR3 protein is CASSMTSSGSYEQYF. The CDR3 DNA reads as TGTGCCAGCAGCATGACTAGTTCGGGGTCCTACGAGCAGTACTTC.

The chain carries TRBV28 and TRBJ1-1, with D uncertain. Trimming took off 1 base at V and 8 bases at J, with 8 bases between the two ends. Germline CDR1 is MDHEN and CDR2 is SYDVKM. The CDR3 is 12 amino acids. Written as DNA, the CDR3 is TGTGCCAGCAGTTTATTCGTGGGGGAAGCTTTCTTT. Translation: CASSLFVGEAFF.

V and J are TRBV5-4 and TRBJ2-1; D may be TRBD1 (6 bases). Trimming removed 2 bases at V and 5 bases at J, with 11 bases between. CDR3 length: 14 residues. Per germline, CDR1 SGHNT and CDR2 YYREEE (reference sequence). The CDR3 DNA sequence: TGTGCCAGCAGCTTTTCCACAGGGAACAATGAGCAGTTCTTC. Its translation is CASSFSTGNNEQFF.

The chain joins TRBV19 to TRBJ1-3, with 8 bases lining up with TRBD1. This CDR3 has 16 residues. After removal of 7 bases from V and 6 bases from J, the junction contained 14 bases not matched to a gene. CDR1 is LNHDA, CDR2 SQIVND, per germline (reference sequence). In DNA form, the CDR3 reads TGTGCCAGTACCCTCACCGGACAGGGCCCGTTAAACACCATATATTTT. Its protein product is CASTLTGQGPLNTIYF.

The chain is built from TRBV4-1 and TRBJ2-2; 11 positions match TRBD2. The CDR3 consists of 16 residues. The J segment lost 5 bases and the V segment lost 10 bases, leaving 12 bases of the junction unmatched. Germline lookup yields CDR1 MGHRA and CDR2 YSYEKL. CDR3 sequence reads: CATRSGRVRGTGELFF. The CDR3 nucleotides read TGCGCCACTCGTAGCGGGAGGGTCAGGGGGACCGGGGAGCTGTTTTTT.

The CDR3 coding sequence is TGTGCCAGCAGCTTGTCAGGACAGGGTCGCGAGCAGTACTTC. This encodes CASSLSGQGREQYF. The rearrangement joins TRBV5-6 to TRBJ2-7, with 8 bases fitting TRBD1. Germline CDR1 reads SGHDT; CDR2 reads YYEEEE. Trimming at V came to 1 base and at J to 6 bases, leaving 6 bases not matched to a gene. The CDR3 is 14 amino acids.

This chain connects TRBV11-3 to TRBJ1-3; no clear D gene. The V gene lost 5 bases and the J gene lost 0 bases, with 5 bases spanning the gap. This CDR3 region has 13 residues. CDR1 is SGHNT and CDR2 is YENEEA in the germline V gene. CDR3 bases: TGTGCCAGCAGCGATTACTCTGGAAACACCATATATTTT. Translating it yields CASSDYSGNTIYF. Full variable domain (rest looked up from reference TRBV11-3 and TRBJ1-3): EAGVVQSPRYKIIEKKQPVAFWCNPISGHNTLYWYLQNLGQGPELLIRYENEEAVDDSQLPKDRFSAERLKGVDSTLKIQPAELGDSAVYLCASSDYSGNTIYFGEGSWLTVV.

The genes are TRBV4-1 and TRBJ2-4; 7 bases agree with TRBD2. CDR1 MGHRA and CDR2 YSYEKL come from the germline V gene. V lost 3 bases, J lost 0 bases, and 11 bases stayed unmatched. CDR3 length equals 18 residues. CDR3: CASSHPPAAGVAKNIQYF. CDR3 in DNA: TGCGCCAGCAGCCACCCACCAGCCGCGGGGGTAGCCAAAAACATTCAGTACTTC.

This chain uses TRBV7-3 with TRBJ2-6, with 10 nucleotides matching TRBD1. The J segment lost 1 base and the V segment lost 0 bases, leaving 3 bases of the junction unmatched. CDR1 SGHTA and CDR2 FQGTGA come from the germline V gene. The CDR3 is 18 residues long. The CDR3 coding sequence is TGTGCCAGCAGCTTAACGACAGGGGGCTTGTCTGGGGCCAACGTCCTGACTTTC. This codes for CASSLTTGGLSGANVLTF.

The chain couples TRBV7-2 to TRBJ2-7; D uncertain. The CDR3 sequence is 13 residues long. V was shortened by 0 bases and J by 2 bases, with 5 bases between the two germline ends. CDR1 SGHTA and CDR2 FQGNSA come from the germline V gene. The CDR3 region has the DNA TGTGCCAGCAGCTTAGCCTTTGCCTACGAGCAGTACTTC. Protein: CASSLAFAYEQYF. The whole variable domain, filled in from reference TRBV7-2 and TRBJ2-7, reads GAGVSQSPSNKVTEKGKDVELRCDPISGHTALYWYRQSLGQGLEFLIYFQGNSAPDKSGLPSDRFSAERTGGSVSTLTIQRTQQEDSAVYLCASSLAFAYEQYFGPGTRLTVT.

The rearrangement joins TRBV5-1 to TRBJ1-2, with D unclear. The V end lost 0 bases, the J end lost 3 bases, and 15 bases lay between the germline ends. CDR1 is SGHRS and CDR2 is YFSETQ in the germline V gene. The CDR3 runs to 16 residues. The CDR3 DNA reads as TGCGCCAGCAGCTTGGGGGCCAACCGTCGTGACTATGGCTACACCTTC. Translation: CASSLGANRRDYGYTF. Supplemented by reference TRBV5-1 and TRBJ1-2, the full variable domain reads KAGVTQTPRYLIKTRGQQVTLSCSPISGHRSVSWYQQTPGQGLQFLFEYFSETQRNKGNFPGRFSGRQFSNSRSEMNVSTLELGDSALYLCASSLGANRRDYGYTFGSGTRLTVV.

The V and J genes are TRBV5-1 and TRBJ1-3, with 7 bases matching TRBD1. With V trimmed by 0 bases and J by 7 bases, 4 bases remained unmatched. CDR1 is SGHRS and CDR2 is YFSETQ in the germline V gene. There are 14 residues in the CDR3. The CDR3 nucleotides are TGCGCCAGCAGCTTGGGACAGGGTGGTAACACCATATATTTT. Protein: CASSLGQGGNTIYF.

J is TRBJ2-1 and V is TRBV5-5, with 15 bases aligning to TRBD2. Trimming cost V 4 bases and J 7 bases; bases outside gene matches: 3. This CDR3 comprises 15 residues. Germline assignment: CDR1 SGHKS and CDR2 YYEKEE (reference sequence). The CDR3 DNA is TGTGCCAGCAGCCGGGGACTAGCGGGAGGTAATGAGCAGTTCTTC. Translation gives CASSRGLAGGNEQFF.

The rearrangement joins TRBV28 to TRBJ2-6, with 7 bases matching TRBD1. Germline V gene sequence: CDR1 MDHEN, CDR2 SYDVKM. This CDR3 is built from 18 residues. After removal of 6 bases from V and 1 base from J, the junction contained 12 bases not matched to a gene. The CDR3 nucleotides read TGTGCCAGCAGGGTACAGGGGCTACCCTTTTCTGGGGCCAACGTCCTGACTTTC. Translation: CASRVQGLPFSGANVLTF.

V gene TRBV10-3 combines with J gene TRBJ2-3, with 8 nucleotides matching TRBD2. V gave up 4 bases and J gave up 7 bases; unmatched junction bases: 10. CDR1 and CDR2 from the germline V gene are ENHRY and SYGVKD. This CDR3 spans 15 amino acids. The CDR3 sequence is CAISALVAGRHTQYF. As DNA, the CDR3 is TGTGCCATCAGTGCGTTGGTAGCGGGAAGACATACGCAGTATTTT.

Here the CDR3 DNA reads TGTGCCAGCTCACCACCCAGCTCCTACGAGCAGTACTTC. The encoded protein is CASSPPSSYEQYF. The J gene is TRBJ2-7, the V gene TRBV18; D unresolved. The CDR3 covers 13 residues. Germline V CDR1 and CDR2: KGHSH, LQKENI. V dropped 0 bases and J dropped 0 bases, with 3 bases sitting between them.

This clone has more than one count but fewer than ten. CDR3 sequence reads: CASSAGGTRGYGYTF. The CDR3 DNA follows: TGTGCCAGCAGCGCGGGAGGCACCCGGGGCTATGGCTACACCTTC. The gene calls are TRBV9 and TRBJ1-2; D ambiguous. The CDR3 runs to 15 residues. The V end lost 3 bases, the J end lost 4 bases, and 16 bases lay between the germline ends. The germline V gene has CDR1 SGDLS and CDR2 YYNGEE.

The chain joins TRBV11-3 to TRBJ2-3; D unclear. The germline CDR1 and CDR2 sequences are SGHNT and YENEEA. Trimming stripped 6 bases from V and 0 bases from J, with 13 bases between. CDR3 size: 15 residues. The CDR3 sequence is CASSFRSGSTDTQYF. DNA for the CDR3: TGTGCCAGCAGTTTTAGATCTGGCAGCACAGATACGCAGTATTTT.

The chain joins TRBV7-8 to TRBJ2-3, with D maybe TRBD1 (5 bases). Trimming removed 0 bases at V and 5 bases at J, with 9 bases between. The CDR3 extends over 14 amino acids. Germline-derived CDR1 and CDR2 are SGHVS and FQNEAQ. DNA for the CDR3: TGTGCCAGCAGCTTAGCAAGGGGCGTAGATACGCAGTATTTT. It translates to CASSLARGVDTQYF. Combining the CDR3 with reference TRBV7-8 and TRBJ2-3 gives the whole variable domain GAGVSQSPRYKVAKRGQDVALRCDPISGHVSLFWYQQALGQGPEFLTYFQNEAQLDKSGLPSDRFFAERPEGSVSTLKIQRTQQEDSAVYLCASSLARGVDTQYFGPGTRLTVL.

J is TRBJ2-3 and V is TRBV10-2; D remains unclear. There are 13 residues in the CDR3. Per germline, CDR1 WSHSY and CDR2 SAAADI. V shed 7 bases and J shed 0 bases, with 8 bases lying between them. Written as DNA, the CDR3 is TGCGCCAGCATCCCAGCTAGCACAGATACGCAGTATTTT. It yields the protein CASIPASTDTQYF.

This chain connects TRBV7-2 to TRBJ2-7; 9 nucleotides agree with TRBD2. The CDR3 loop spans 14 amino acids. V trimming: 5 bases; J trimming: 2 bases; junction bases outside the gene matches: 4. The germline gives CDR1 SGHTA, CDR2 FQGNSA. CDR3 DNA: TGTGCCAGCAGCGCGGGCGGGAGGGCCTACGAGCAGTACTTC. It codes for CASSAGGRAYEQYF.

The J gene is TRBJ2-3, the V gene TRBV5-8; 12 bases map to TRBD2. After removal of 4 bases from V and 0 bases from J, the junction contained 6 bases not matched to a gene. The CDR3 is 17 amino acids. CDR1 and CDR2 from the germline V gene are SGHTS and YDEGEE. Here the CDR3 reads CASSARLAGVSTDTQYF. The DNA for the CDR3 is TGTGCCAGCAGCGCCCGACTAGCGGGAGTGAGCACAGATACGCAGTATTTT.

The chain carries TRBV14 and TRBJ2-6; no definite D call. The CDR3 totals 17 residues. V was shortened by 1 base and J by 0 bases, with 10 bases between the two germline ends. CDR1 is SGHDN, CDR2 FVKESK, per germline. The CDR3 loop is CASSQARRPSGANVLTF. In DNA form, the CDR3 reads TGTGCCAGCAGCCAAGCGAGGCGGCCCTCTGGGGCCAACGTCCTGACTTTC.

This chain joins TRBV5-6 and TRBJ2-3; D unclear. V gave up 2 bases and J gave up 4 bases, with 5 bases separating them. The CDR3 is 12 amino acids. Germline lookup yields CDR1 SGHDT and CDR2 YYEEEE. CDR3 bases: TGTGCCAGCAGCTTCCCTGCAGATACGCAGTATTTT. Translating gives CASSFPADTQYF.

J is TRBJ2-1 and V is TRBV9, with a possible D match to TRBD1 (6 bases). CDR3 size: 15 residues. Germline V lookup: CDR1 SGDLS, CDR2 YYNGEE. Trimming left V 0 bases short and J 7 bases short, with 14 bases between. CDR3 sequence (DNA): TGTGCCAGCAGCGTAGAAAAAACAGGGATGAATGAGCAGTTCTTC. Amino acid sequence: CASSVEKTGMNEQFF.

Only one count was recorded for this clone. The CDR3 sequence: CASSFVYTEAFF. The CDR3 coding sequence is TGTGCCAGCAGTTTCGTGTACACTGAAGCTTTCTTT. V is TRBV28 and J is TRBJ1-1; D gene unclear. CDR1 MDHEN and CDR2 SYDVKM come from the germline V gene. The length of the CDR3 is 12 residues. V shed 3 bases and J shed 3 bases, with 5 bases lying between them.